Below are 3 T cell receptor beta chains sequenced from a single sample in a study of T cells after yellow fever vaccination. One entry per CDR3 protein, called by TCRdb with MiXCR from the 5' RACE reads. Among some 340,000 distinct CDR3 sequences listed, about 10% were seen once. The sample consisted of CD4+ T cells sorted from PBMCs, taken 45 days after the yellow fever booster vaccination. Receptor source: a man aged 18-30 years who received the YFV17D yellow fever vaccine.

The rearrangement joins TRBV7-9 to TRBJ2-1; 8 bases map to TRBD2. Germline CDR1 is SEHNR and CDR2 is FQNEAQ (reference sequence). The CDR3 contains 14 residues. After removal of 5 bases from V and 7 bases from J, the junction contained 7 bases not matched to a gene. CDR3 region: CASSAPGGENEQFF. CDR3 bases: TGTGCCAGCAGCGCCCCCGGGGGGGAGAATGAGCAGTTCTTC.

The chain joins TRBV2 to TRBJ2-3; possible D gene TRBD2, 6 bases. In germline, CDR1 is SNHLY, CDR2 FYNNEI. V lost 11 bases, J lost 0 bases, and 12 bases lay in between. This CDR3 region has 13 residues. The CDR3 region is CAGVGGSTDTQYF. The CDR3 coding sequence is TGTGCCGGAGTAGGAGGGAGCACAGATACGCAGTATTTT.

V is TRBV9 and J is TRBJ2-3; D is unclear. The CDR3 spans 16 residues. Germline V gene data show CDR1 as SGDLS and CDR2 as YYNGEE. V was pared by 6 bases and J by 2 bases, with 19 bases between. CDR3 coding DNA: TGTGCCAGCACCCCAAACCCCCGGAGAGCCACAGATACGCAGTATTTT. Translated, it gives CASTPNPRRATDTQYF.